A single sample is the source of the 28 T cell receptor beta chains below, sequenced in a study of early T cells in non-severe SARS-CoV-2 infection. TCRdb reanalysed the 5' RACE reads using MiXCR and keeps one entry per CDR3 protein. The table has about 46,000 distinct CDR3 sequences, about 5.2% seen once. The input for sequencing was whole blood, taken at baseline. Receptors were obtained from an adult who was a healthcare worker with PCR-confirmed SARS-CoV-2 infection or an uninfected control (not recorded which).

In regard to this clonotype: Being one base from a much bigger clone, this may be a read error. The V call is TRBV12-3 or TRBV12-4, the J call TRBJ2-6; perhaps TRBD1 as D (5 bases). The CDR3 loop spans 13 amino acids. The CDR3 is CASSFSGANALTF. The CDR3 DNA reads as TGTGCCAGCAGTTTTTCTGGGGCCAACGCCCTGACTTTC.

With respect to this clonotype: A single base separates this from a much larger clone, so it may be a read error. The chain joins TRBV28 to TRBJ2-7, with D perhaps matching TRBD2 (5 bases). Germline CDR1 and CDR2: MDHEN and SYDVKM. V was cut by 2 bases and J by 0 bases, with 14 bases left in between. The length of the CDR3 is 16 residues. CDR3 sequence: CASSLPRGEGSYEQYF. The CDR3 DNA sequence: TGTGCCAGCAGTTTACCACGCGGTGAGGGCTCCTACGAGCAGTACTTC.

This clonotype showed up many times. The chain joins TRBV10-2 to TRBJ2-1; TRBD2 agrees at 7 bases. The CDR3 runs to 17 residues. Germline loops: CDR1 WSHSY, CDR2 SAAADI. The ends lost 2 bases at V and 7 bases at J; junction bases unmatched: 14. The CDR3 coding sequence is TGCGCCAGCAGTGAGATGTGGATTTGGGAGGGCCGTAATGAGCAGTTCTTC. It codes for CASSEMWIWEGRNEQFF.

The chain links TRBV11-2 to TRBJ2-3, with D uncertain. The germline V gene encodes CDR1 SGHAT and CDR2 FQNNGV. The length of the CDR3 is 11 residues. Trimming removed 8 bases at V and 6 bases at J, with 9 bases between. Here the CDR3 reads CASRNGDTQYF. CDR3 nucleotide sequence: TGTGCCAGCCGGAACGGGGATACGCAGTATTTT.

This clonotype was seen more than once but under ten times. CDR3 nucleotides: TGCGCCAGCAGTGAAGTAGCGGGCGGACTCTACGAGCAGTACTTC. This translates into CASSEVAGGLYEQYF. The chain carries TRBV10-1 and TRBJ2-7; the match to TRBD2 covers 7 bases. V shed 3 bases and J 3 bases; nucleotides not matched to a gene: 8. The germline V gene has CDR1 WNHNN and CDR2 SYGVQD (reference sequence). This CDR3 has 15 amino acids.

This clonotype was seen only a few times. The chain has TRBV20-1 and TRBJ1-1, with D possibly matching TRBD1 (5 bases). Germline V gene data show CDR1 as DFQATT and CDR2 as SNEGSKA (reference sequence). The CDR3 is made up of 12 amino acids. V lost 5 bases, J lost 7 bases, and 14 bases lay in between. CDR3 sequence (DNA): TGCAGTGCTGGCGGGGCATTGGGTGAAGCTTTCTTT. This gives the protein CSAGGALGEAFF.

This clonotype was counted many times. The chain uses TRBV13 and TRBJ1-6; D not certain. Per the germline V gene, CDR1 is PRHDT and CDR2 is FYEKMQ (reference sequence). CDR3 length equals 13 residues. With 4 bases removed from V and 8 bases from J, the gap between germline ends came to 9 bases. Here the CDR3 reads CASSSAGYSPLHF. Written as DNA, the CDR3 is TGTGCCAGCAGCTCCGCCGGCTATTCACCCCTCCACTTT.

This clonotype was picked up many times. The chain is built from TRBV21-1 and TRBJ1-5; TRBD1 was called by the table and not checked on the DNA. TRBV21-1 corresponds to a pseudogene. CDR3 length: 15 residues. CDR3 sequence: CASNLGQCPNQPQHF. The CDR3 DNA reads TGTGCCAGCAACCTGGGACAGTGCCCCAATCAGCCCCAGCATTTT.

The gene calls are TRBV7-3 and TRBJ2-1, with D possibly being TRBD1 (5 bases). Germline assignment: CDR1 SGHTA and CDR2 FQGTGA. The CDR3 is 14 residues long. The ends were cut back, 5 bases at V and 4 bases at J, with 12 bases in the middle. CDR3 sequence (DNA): TGTGCCAGCAGCCCGACCAGACAGTACAATGAGCAGTTCTTC. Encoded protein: CASSPTRQYNEQFF.

The CDR3 loop reads CAISGQRAGGVGDEQFF. In DNA, the CDR3 is TGTGCCATCAGCGGTCAGAGGGCGGGAGGCGTAGGCGATGAGCAGTTCTTC. This chain uses TRBV10-3 with TRBJ2-1, with TRBD2 matching 8 bases. The CDR3 sequence is 17 residues long. CDR1 ENHRY and CDR2 SYGVKD come from the germline V gene. Trimming cost V 6 bases and J 8 bases; bases outside gene matches: 18.

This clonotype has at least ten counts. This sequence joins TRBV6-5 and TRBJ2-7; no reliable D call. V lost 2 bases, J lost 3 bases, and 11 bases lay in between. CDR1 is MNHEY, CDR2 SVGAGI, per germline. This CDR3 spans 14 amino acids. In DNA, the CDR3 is TGTGCCAGCAGTTACGGGCGGAGCAACTACGAGCAGTACTTC. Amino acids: CASSYGRSNYEQYF.

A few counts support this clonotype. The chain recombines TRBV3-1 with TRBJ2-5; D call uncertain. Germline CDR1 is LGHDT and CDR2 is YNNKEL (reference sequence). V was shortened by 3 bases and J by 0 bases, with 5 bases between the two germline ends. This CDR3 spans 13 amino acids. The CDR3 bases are TGTGCCAGCAGCCAGCTTAACCAAGAGACCCAGTACTTC. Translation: CASSQLNQETQYF.

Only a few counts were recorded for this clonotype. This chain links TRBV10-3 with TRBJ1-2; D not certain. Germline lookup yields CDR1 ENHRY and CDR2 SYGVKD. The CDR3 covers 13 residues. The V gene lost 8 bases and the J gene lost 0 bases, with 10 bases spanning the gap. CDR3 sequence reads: CAILGESNYGYTF. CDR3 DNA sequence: TGTGCCATCCTCGGCGAATCTAACTATGGCTACACCTTC.

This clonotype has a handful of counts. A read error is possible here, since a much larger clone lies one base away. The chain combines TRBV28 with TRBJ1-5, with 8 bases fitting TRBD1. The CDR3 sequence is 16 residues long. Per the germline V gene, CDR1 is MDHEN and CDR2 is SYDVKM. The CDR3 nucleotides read TGTGTCAGCAGTTCCTACACAGGGGGGGGCAATCAGCCCCAGCATTTT. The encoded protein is CVSSSYTGGGNQPQHF.

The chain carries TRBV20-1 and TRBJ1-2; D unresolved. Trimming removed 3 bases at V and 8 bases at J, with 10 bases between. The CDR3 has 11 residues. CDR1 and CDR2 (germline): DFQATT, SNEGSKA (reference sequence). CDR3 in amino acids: CSARTKDGYTF. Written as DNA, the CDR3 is TGCAGTGCTAGGACGAAGGACGGCTACACCTTC.

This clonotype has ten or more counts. Here the CDR3 DNA reads TGCGCCAGCAGCTTGCTCCCTTGGGGAGCGGACGGCTACACCTTC. Translating it yields CASSLLPWGADGYTF. The chain employs TRBV5-1 and TRBJ1-2; D remains ambiguous. V was pared by 1 base and J by 8 bases, with 18 bases between. Germline assignment: CDR1 SGHRS and CDR2 YFSETQ. The CDR3 contains 15 residues. Supplemented by reference TRBV5-1 and TRBJ1-2, the full variable domain reads KAGVTQTPRYLIKTRGQQVTLSCSPISGHRSVSWYQQTPGQGLQFLFEYFSETQRNKGNFPGRFSGRQFSNSRSEMNVSTLELGDSALYLCASSLLPWGADGYTFGSGTRLTVV.

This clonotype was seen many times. The chain's CDR3 is CASSVTSPGYF. DNA for the CDR3: TGTGCCAGCAGTGTCACTAGCCCGGGGTACTTC. The rearrangement links TRBV2 to TRBJ2-7, with D maybe TRBD2 (6 bases). The CDR3 is 11 amino acids. Looked up from germline, CDR1 is SNHLY and CDR2 is FYNNEI. With 4 bases removed from V and 12 bases from J, the gap between germline ends came to 13 bases.

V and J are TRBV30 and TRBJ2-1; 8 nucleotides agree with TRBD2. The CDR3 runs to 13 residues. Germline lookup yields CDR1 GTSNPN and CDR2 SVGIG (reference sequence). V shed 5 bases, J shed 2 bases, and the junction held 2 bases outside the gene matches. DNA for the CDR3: TGTGCCTGGGGGACTAGTCCCTACAATGAGCAGTTCTTC. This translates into CAWGTSPYNEQFF.

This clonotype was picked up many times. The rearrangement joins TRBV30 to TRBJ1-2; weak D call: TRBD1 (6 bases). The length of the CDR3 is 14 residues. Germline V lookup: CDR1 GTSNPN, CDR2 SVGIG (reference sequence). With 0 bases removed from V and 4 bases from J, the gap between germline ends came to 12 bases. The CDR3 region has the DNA TGTGCCTGGAGTGTAGGGCAGGGGACCTATGGCTACACCTTC. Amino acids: CAWSVGQGTYGYTF.

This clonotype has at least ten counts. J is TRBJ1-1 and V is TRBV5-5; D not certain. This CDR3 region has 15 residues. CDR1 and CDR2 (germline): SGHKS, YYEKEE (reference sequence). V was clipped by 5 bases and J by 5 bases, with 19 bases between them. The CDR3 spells CASRARLGGGTEAFF. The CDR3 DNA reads TGTGCCAGCAGGGCACGATTGGGAGGCGGGACTGAAGCTTTCTTT.

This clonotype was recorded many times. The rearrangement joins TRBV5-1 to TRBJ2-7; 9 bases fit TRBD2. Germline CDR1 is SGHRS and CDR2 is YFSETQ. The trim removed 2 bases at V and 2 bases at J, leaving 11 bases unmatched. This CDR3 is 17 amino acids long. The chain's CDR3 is CASSFLLAGQGPYEQYF. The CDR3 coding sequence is TGCGCCAGCAGCTTTCTGCTAGCGGGGCAGGGGCCCTACGAGCAGTACTTC.

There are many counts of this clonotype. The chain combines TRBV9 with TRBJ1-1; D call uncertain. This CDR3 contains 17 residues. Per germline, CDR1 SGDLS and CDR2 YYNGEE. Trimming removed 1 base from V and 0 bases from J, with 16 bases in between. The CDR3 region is CASSVRSEPPMNTEAFF. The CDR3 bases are TGTGCCAGCAGCGTACGTTCAGAGCCACCCATGAACACTGAAGCTTTCTTT.

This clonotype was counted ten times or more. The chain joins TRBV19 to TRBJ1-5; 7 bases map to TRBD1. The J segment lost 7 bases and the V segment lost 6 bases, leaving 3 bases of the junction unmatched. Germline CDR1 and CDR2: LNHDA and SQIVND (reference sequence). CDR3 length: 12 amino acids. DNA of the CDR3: TGTGCCAGTAGCGACAGGGCCCAGCCCCAGCATTTT. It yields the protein CASSDRAQPQHF.

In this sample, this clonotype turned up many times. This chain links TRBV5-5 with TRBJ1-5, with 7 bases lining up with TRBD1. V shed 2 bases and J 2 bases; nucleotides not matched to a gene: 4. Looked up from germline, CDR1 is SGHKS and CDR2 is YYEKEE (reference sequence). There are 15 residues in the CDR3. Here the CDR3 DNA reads TGTGCCAGCAGCTTAGGGGGCCAGGGCAATCAGCCCCAGCATTTT. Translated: CASSLGGQGNQPQHF.

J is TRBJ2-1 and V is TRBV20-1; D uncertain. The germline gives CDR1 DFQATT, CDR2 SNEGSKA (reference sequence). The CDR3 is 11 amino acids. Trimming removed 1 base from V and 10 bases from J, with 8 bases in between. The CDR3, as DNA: TGCAGTGCTAGAGGGGCCGTAGAGCAGTTCTTC. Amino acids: CSARGAVEQFF.

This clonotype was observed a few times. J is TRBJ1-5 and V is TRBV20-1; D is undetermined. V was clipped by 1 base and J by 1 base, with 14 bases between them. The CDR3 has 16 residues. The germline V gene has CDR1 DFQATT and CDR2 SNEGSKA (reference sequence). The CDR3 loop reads CSARGGETSSNQPQHF. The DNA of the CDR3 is TGCAGTGCTAGAGGGGGAGAGACAAGCAGCAATCAGCCCCAGCATTTT.

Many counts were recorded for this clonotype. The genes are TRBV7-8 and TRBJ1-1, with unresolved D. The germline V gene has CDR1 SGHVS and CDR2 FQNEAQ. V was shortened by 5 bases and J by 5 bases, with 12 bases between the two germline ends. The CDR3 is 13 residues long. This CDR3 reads CASSRYTLTEAFF. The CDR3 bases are TGTGCCAGCAGCAGGTACACACTTACTGAAGCTTTCTTT.

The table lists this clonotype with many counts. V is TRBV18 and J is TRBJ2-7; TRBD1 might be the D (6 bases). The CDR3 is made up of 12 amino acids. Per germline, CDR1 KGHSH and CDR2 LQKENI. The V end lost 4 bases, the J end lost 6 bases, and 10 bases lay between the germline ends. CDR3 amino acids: CASSRSRGEQYF. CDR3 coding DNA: TGTGCCAGCTCACGGTCCAGGGGCGAGCAGTACTTC.